This T cell receptor beta chain originates from a study of blood T cell repertoires in COVID-19 (dated by TCRdb to about 2020). Some background on the complete study: Collaborator samples came from the United States, Italy and Spain and covered acute and convalescent phases of COVID-19. The material from the prospective study consisted of cDNA or gDNA derived from T cells, B-cell-depleted T cells, or PBMCs. The dataset comprised deeply sampled blood TCRbeta repertoires from subjects exposed to, actively infected with, or recovered from COVID-19. The repertoires were released in a freely available public database intended as a resource for research on the immune response to SARS-CoV-2. Samples came from the ongoing ImmuneRACE study (first 160 participants) plus 1,254 subjects from 6 global collaborators. Nearly every sample came with metadata listing a de-identified subject ID, COVID-19 status, age in years and sex. Where available, HLA class I and class II types were taken from metadata supplied by the sample provider and were not determined by assay-based typing. Summary of the overall study and its limitations: Clinical and demographic metadata were provided uncurated, with the amount varying by source and participant.

To note about this clone: Its antigen has not been determined. No per-base quality is available; no much larger clone lies one base away.

The immunoSEQ Assay, a bias-controlled multiplex PCR, was used to amplify TCRbeta CDR3 regions from genomic DNA. The paper's processing steps were these. Nucleated cell counts per sample were estimated from amplification of reference gene primers within the assay. To quantify the absolute abundance of each unique TCRbeta CDR3 rearrangement, sequence reads were collapsed and filtered. For each sample, productive Simpson clonality was calculated as the square root of Simpson's diversity index over productive rearrangements. TCRdb retrieved this table from immuneACCESS and kept in-frame rearrangements only. Not all clones are present; in checked studies, unresolved V genes account for under half, and no reason is known for the remainder. V, J and clone size are those of that table, while D and trimming were read from the DNA. The sample table lists under 500,000 clones, approximately 90% of them with a count of one. The ten top clones hold nearly 2% of the sample.

Participants in the prospective study were enrolled through a virtual design, were aged about 18 to 89 years, and lived in some 24 United States geographic areas. Cohort assignment in the prospective study relied on participant-reported clinical history from a screening survey and a study questionnaire. Mobile phlebotomists in the prospective study collected whole blood, serum and a nasopharyngeal or oropharyngeal swab from every participant. Over a roughly two-month period, participants in the prospective study had the option of providing additional blood draws and questionnaires. Blood samples from the prospective study were shipped frozen or at room temperature prior to DNA extraction. After removal of 1 base from V and 10 bases from J, the junction retains 2 bases not matched to a gene. Sequences MGHRA (CDR1) and YSYEKL (CDR2) are obtained from the germline V gene. The CDR3 covers 13 residues, taking in both the cysteine and the phenylalanine. The kept DNA is CDR3 alone, 39 bases in frame from the first base.

The chain is encoded by TRBV4-1 joined to TRBJ2-2; TRBD1 aligns with 8 central bases. The sequence was obtained from a woman in her late teens or twenties with acute COVID-19. The source material was PBMCs or T cells enriched from blood (not recorded which). The CDR3 region reads CASSQGTGLELFF. The DNA is TGCGCCAGCAGCCAAGGGACAGGGTTGGAGCTGTTTTTT.